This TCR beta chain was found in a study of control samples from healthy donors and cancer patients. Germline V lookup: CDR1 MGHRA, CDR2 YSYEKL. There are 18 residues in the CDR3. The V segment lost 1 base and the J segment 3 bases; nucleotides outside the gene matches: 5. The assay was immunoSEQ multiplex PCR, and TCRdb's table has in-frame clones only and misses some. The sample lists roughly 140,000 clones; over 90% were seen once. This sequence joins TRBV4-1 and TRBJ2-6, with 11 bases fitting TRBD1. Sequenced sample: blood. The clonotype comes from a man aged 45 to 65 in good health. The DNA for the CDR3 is TGCGCCAGCAGCCAAGGTGGACAGGGGGCTGGTGGGGCCAACGTCCTGACTTTC. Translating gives CASSQGGQGAGGANVLTF.